This note documents a single TCR beta chain sequence. Seattle patient enrollment occurred during active infection, with longitudinal follow-up thereafter. The data originate from a study of blood T cell repertoires in COVID-19. Study details: Specimens from acute and convalescent COVID-19 originated in the United States, Italy and Spain. PBMCs, B-cell-depleted T cells, or T cells provided the cDNA or gDNA that made up the material.

Germline V gene lookup returns CDR1 SGHRS and CDR2 YFSETQ. Trimming shortened V by 5 bases and J by 0 bases, and 15 bases separated the two germline ends. The CDR3 length is 16 residues. TCRdb keeps only in-frame clones here, not all; method: immunoSEQ multiplex PCR. This sample carries under 300,000 clones, 80% to 95% of them seen once, and the ten largest clones take 0.83%. The receptor's source is a man younger than 40 with COVID-19, enrolled during active disease. Sequenced sample: peripheral blood. This chain uses TRBV5-1 with TRBJ1-5; weak D call: TRBD1 (6 bases). This CDR3 is CASRLMDSYSNQPQHF. For the CDR3, the DNA is TGCGCCAGCAGGCTGATGGACAGTTATAGCAATCAGCCCCAGCATTTT.